Presented here are 8 T cell receptor beta chains from one specimen sequenced in a study of shared clonotypes between healthy human individuals. Clones were sequenced by immunoSEQ multiplex PCR, and TCRdb holds only the in-frame ones, with some missing. The profile shows some 2 million clones, 85% to 95% of them singletons. The sequencing sample was made of naive CD4+ T cells sorted from blood. This sample's subset: CD45RA+ positively selected. The receptors were sampled from a man between 18 and 29 years old in good health.

The chain has TRBV5-6 and TRBJ2-7; 7 bases map to TRBD2. CDR1 is SGHDT and CDR2 is YYEEEE in the germline V gene. The CDR3 runs to 14 residues. V shed 3 bases and J 3 bases; nucleotides not matched to a gene: 6. CDR3 in DNA: TGTGCCAGCAGCTACCTTAGGGAGGGCTACGAGCAGTACTTC. Its protein is CASSYLREGYEQYF.

This chain connects TRBV2 to TRBJ2-5; TRBD1 matches 8 bases. Per germline, CDR1 SNHLY and CDR2 FYNNEI. V lost 9 bases and J lost 3; bases outside the gene matches: 18. The CDR3 length is 17 residues. CDR3 DNA sequence: TGTGCCAGTCGATTTCACCGTGTGGCAGGGGGCGAAGAGACCCAGTACTTC. This encodes CASRFHRVAGGEETQYF.

A note on this clone: This specimen includes other DNA sequences encoding the same CDR3. CDR3 DNA sequence: TGCGCCAGCAGCTTGGCCGCGGGAACCTACGAGCAGTACTTC. Translated, it gives CASSLAAGTYEQYF. The rearrangement joins TRBV5-1 to TRBJ2-7; D is possibly TRBD2 (6 bases). This CDR3 comprises 14 residues. Germline lookup yields CDR1 SGHRS and CDR2 YFSETQ. The V gene lost 0 bases and the J gene lost 2 bases, with 9 bases spanning the gap. The whole variable domain, filled in from reference TRBV5-1 and TRBJ2-7, reads KAGVTQTPRYLIKTRGQQVTLSCSPISGHRSVSWYQQTPGQGLQFLFEYFSETQRNKGNFPGRFSGRQFSNSRSEMNVSTLELGDSALYLCASSLAAGTYEQYFGPGTRLTVT.

V and J are TRBV7-9 and TRBJ1-6, with TRBD1 as a possible D gene (5 bases). The CDR3 spans 16 residues. Trimming removed 1 base from V and 6 bases from J, with 13 bases in between. In germline, CDR1 is SEHNR, CDR2 FQNEAQ (reference sequence). The CDR3 nucleotides read TGTGCCAGCAGCTTAGGTGCCGGGACTGGTAATTCACCCCTCCACTTT. Translated, it gives CASSLGAGTGNSPLHF.

The rearrangement links TRBV4-2 to TRBJ2-6; 11 bases align to TRBD2. Per the germline V gene, CDR1 is LGHNA and CDR2 is YNFKEQ. The CDR3 spans 18 residues. J was trimmed by 0 bases and V by 3 bases; bases with no gene match: 4. CDR3 sequence reads: CASSHRLAGSSGANVLTF. CDR3 DNA: TGTGCCAGCAGCCACCGACTAGCGGGGAGCTCTGGGGCCAACGTCCTGACTTTC.

J is TRBJ1-6 and V is TRBV2; possible D gene TRBD1, 5 bases. CDR1 and CDR2 (germline): SNHLY, FYNNEI. The V and J ends lost 6 bases and 1 base respectively, with 31 bases between them. This CDR3 has 22 residues. The CDR3 sequence: CASRLGRPRASLIQSYNSPLHF. The DNA for the CDR3 is TGTGCCAGCAGACTGGGTCGTCCCAGGGCCTCTTTAATTCAATCCTATAATTCACCCCTCCACTTT. Supplemented by reference TRBV2 and TRBJ1-6, the full variable domain reads EPEVTQTPSHQVTQMGQEVILRCVPISNHLYFYWYRQILGQKVEFLVSFYNNEISEKSEIFDDQFSVERPDGSNFTLKIRSTKLEDSAMYFCASRLGRPRASLIQSYNSPLHFGNGTRLTVT.

V usage is TRBV5-6 and J usage is TRBJ2-1; D ambiguous. The CDR3 has 14 amino acids. CDR1 and CDR2 from the germline V gene are SGHDT and YYEEEE. The V end lost 4 bases, the J end lost 5 bases, and 13 bases lay between the germline ends. The CDR3 protein is CASSPRGANNEQFF. The CDR3 nucleotides are TGTGCCAGCAGCCCACGCGGCGCCAACAATGAGCAGTTCTTC.

The chain recombines TRBV7-2 with TRBJ1-1; D unresolved. CDR1 SGHTA and CDR2 FQGNSA come from the germline V gene. The germline V and J ends were trimmed by 3 bases and 1 base, with 9 bases remaining between them. CDR3 length: 14 residues. DNA for the CDR3: TGTGCCAGCAGCTTGCGGGGTGCGAACACTGAAGCTTTCTTT. This sequence encodes CASSLRGANTEAFF.